Listed below are T cell receptor beta chains from one sample, sequenced in a study of T cell clusters in autoimmune cytopenias. No DNA is given; TCRdb re-called the multiplex PCR reads and lists each CDR3 protein once. The sample table includes about 5,500 distinct CDR3 sequences. The data also belong to a second study, concerning T cell repertoires in aging, cancer and after chemotherapy.

What was sequenced was peripheral blood. The source is a human donor in good health. CDR3s include the opening cysteine and the closing phenylalanine or tryptophan. Size values are once, few and many counts, or a class for expanded clones, and some rows have none.

size: medium-sized
J: TRBJ2-2
V: TRBV5-4
CDR3: CASSLKTGSGTGELFF

size: medium-sized
J: TRBJ2-1
V: TRBV6-5
CDR3: CASSRQATYNEQFF

size: medium-sized
J: TRBJ2-3
V: TRBV6-6
CDR3: CASSSIVAEDTQYF

size: -
J: TRBJ1-6
V: TRBV20-1
CDR3: CSARDTGGSPLHF

size: -
J: TRBJ2-3
V: TRBV5-1
CDR3: CASSFTGGIGDTQYF

size: -
J: TRBJ2-3
V: TRBV5-1
CDR3: CASSLGGMTSGFLATDTQYF

size: medium-sized
J: TRBJ2-3
V: TRBV5-5
CDR3: CASSGITTSRSTDTQYF

size: -
J: TRBJ2-3
V: TRBV5-8
CDR3: CASSSWAGPSTDTQYF

size: -
J: TRBJ1-1
V: TRBV6-1
CDR3: CASSEGETFEAFF

size: medium-sized
J: TRBJ1-5
V: TRBV15
CDR3: CATSRDRHQPQHF

size: -
J: TRBJ1-6
V: TRBV5-1
CDR3: CASSPQGASNSPLHF

size: -
J: TRBJ2-3
V: TRBV11-1
CDR3: CASSLGRGPDTQYF

size: medium-sized
J: TRBJ1-1
V: TRBV6-5
CDR3: CASSRRNTEAFF

size: medium-sized
J: TRBJ1-1
V: TRBV7-2
CDR3: CASSLAQLNTEAFF

size: medium-sized
J: TRBJ1-2
V: TRBV5-4
CDR3: CASSLDRGSGYTF

size: medium-sized
J: TRBJ1-5
V: TRBV6-5
CDR3: CASRSQGNQPQHF

size: -
J: TRBJ1-4
V: TRBV7-2
CDR3: CASSRSGTGNEKLFF

size: medium-sized
J: TRBJ1-2
V: TRBV19
CDR3: CASSAWDRDLNGYTF

size: medium-sized
J: TRBJ2-1
V: TRBV19
CDR3: CASSIRGGAPADNEQFF

size: -
J: TRBJ2-2
V: TRBV7-6
CDR3: CASSPGRYTGELFF

size: medium-sized
J: TRBJ1-1
V: TRBV6-6
CDR3: CASSYSQVTNTEAFF

size: -
J: TRBJ1-1
V: TRBV7-2
CDR3: CASSSQGRGEAFF

size: medium-sized
J: TRBJ1-5
V: TRBV6-6
CDR3: CASRGQVYQPQHF

size: medium-sized
J: TRBJ2-2
V: TRBV19
CDR3: CASSLRQGNTGELFF

size: -
J: TRBJ2-2
V: TRBV12-3/TRBV12-4
CDR3: CASSSNSGAGGSGELFF

size: -
J: TRBJ2-3
V: TRBV20-1
CDR3: CSALGTASTDTQYF